This T cell receptor (beta chain) was recovered during a study of shared clonotypes between healthy human individuals. In the source study's methods: ImmunoSEQ yielded junction-only sequences lacking quality scores, so filtering differed. Measured with immunoSEQ multiplex PCR; TCRdb has only the in-frame clones, and not every one. The V and J calls and the clone size are those of that table, but D and trimming were determined from the DNA. The data show over 2 million clones, with around 95% seen just once and around 0.13% held by the top ten. This clone was recorded only once. V was cut by 6 bases and J by 0 bases, with 12 bases left in between. The length of the CDR3 is 15 residues. Germline CDR1 is SGHAT and CDR2 is FQNNGV.

The clonotype comes from a man younger than 35 in good health. The chain carries TRBV11-2 and TRBJ2-1; either TRBD1 or TRBD2 may fit D (5 bases each). Specimen: naive CD4+ T cells sorted from blood. The subset: CD45RA+ positively selected. CDR3 protein: CASSRGAVSYNEQFF. Written as DNA, the CDR3 is TGTGCCAGCAGTAGGGGAGCGGTCTCCTACAATGAGCAGTTCTTC.